One sample yielded the 12 T cell receptor beta chains listed below, sequenced in a study of metastatic and nonmetastatic thyroid tumors. TCRdb re-processed the PCR reads through MiXCR. The repertoire consists of tens of thousands of clones, with 12% occurring once and the leading ten covering roughly 10%. Treatment of any kind had been given to no patient before thyroid surgery. The sample was blood. These receptors came from a female donor with papillary thyroid cancer or a benign thyroid nodule (not recorded which). Some clones in this sample may be carry-over from other donors' samples.

This clone was found many times. Other DNA sequences in the same sample also yield this CDR3. The rearrangement joins TRBV9 to TRBJ1-1, with D hard to call. V was pared by 4 bases and J by 5 bases, with 21 bases between. Looked up from germline, CDR1 is SGDLS and CDR2 is YYNGEE. The CDR3 totals 16 residues. The DNA for the CDR3 is TGTGCCAGCAGCCCCGACGAACATGCCAAGTGGACTGAAGCTTTCTTT. It codes for CASSPDEHAKWTEAFF.

This clone was counted many times. The V call is TRBV5-5, the J call TRBJ1-2, with D possibly TRBD1 on 5 matching bases. The CDR3 covers 14 residues. Germline values: CDR1 SGHKS, CDR2 YYEKEE (reference sequence). Trimming pared 4 bases from V and 5 bases from J, leaving 15 bases between. The CDR3 DNA sequence: TGTGCCAGCAGCCCCGAGGGGTTGTCGTATGGCTACACCTTC. This encodes CASSPEGLSYGYTF.

This clone was recorded many times. V usage is TRBV28 and J usage is TRBJ1-2; 9 bases map to TRBD1. This CDR3 is 17 amino acids long. J was trimmed by 3 bases and V by 5 bases; bases with no gene match: 13. The germline V gene encodes CDR1 MDHEN and CDR2 SYDVKM. CDR3 bases: TGTGCCAGCAGTCCCACTTCGACAGGGGGGGGAGACTATGGCTACACCTTC. Translating gives CASSPTSTGGGDYGYTF.

V usage is TRBV30 and J usage is TRBJ2-3; D remains ambiguous. V dropped 3 bases and J dropped 3 bases, with 10 bases sitting between them. Germline CDR1 is GTSNPN and CDR2 is SVGIG (reference sequence). This CDR3 has 13 amino acids. In nucleotides, the CDR3 is TGTGCCTGGAGCGCTGTTTGGACAGATACGCAGTATTTT. This translates into CAWSAVWTDTQYF. Full variable domain (remainder filled in from reference TRBV30 and TRBJ2-3): SQTIHQWPATLVQPVGSPLSLECTVEGTSNPNLYWYRQAAGRGLQLLFYSVGIGQISSEVPQNLSASRPQDRQFILSSKKLLLSDSGFYLCAWSAVWTDTQYFGPGTRLTVL.

This clone was observed at least ten times. CDR3 region: CASSQDHLGQGAGEQYF. The CDR3 DNA is TGCGCCAGCAGCCAAGATCATCTAGGACAGGGGGCGGGAGAGCAGTACTTC. J is TRBJ2-7 and V is TRBV4-3, with 11 bases lining up with TRBD1. The CDR3 covers 17 residues. The V gene's germline CDR1 is LGHNA and CDR2 YSLEER. The J segment lost 7 bases and the V segment lost 0 bases, leaving 11 bases of the junction unmatched.

This clone was picked up many times. This chain links TRBV2 with TRBJ2-5; no definite D call. The germline CDR1 and CDR2 sequences are SNHLY and FYNNEI. The CDR3 runs 14 residues. The V end was cut by 5 bases, the J end by 6 bases, with 16 bases between. The CDR3 nucleotides read TGTGCCAGCAGTACGACTCAGAGCCTAAAGACCCAGTACTTC. As protein: CASSTTQSLKTQYF. The variable domain in full, with the rest retrieved from reference TRBV2 and TRBJ2-5, is EPEVTQTPSHQVTQMGQEVILRCVPISNHLYFYWYRQILGQKVEFLVSFYNNEISEKSEIFDDQFSVERPDGSNFTLKIRSTKLEDSAMYFCASSTTQSLKTQYFGPGTRLLVL.

J is TRBJ1-2 and V is TRBV19, with TRBD1 as a possible D gene (6 bases). This CDR3 contains 17 residues. The V gene's germline CDR1 is LNHDA and CDR2 SQIVND (reference sequence). V was pared by 6 bases and J by 5 bases, with 25 bases between. As DNA, the CDR3 is TGTGCCAGTAGCCCCTATACGCGGATCGCAGGGGTGTATGGCTACACCTTC. Its translation: CASSPYTRIAGVYGYTF.

This clone was seen many times. The gene calls are TRBV5-5 and TRBJ2-7; no clear D gene. V was pared by 0 bases and J by 7 bases, with 11 bases between. This CDR3 comprises 13 residues. From germline, CDR1 is SGHKS and CDR2 YYEKEE (reference sequence). The CDR3 DNA is TGTGCCAGCAGCTTGGTTGAGGCTTCTGAGCAGTACTTC. Protein sequence: CASSLVEASEQYF.

This chain connects TRBV19 to TRBJ1-2, with D tentatively TRBD1 (5 bases). The V end lost 10 bases, the J end lost 6 bases, and 30 bases lay between the germline ends. Germline CDR1 LNHDA, CDR2 SQIVND (reference sequence). This CDR3 has 17 residues. This chain's CDR3 is CAISPYTRSAGWDGYTF. Written as DNA, the CDR3 is TGTGCCATTAGCCCCTATACGCGGAGCGCAGGGTGGGATGGCTACACCTTC. Filled out from reference TRBV19 and TRBJ1-2, the complete variable domain reads DGGITQSPKYLFRKEGQNVTLSCEQNLNHDAMYWYRQDPGQGLRLIYYSQIVNDFQKGDIAEGYSVSREKKESFPLTVTSAQKNPTAFYLCAISPYTRSAGWDGYTFGSGTRLTVV.

This clone was found many times. The chain uses TRBV11-2 and TRBJ1-1, with D possibly matching TRBD1 (5 bases). V lost 3 bases to trimming and J lost 1 base, with 9 bases between them. This CDR3 has 14 residues. Germline values: CDR1 SGHAT, CDR2 FQNNGV. In nucleotides, the CDR3 is TGTGCCAGCAGCTTCCAGGGTAGGAACACTGAAGCTTTCTTT. It is translated as CASSFQGRNTEAFF.

This clone occurred many times. This sequence joins TRBV6-1 and TRBJ2-7; TRBD1 or TRBD2 may be the D gene (6 bases each). Trimming removed 7 bases from V and 5 bases from J, with 21 bases in between. CDR1 and CDR2 from the germline V gene are MNHNS and SASEGT. This CDR3 region has 15 residues. CDR3 bases: TGTGCCAGCACCCCCACGGGGGCAGTGGTACACGAGCAGTACTTC. Its translation is CASTPTGAVVHEQYF.

In this sample, this clone turned up a few times. A much larger clone differs from this one at a single base, so this may be a read error. The chain joins TRBV4-3 to TRBJ2-7; 10 bases align to TRBD1. This CDR3 comprises 14 residues. Per germline, CDR1 LGHNA and CDR2 YSLEER. The DNA of the CDR3 is TGCGCCAGCAGCCTTAGACAGGGGGCCTACGAGCGGTACTTC. Translation gives CASSLRQGAYERYF.